The 18 T cell receptor beta chains given below trace back to one sample, sequenced in a study of cytomegalovirus exposure and HLA in healthy donors. PCR employed 60 Vbeta and 13 Jbeta primers. Sequencing was performed with immunoSEQ multiplex PCR; in TCRdb, only in-frame clones are kept and a portion is missing. This sample has 120,000 to 150,000 clones, with about 74% found just once. What was sequenced was PBMCs. The receptors stem from a woman aged 40-49 years in good health and CMV-seronegative.

The chain combines TRBV18 with TRBJ2-5; 8 bases are shared with TRBD1. The CDR3 spans 14 residues. J lost 4 bases, V lost 1 base, and 2 bases had no gene match. The germline gives CDR1 KGHSH, CDR2 LQKENI. The CDR3 coding sequence is TGTGCCAGCTCACCACGACAGGGGCTAGAGACCCAGTACTTC. Residues: CASSPRQGLETQYF.

This clone has just a few counts. This chain uses TRBV11-3 with TRBJ2-3; no clear D gene. Trimming pared 0 bases from V and 6 bases from J, leaving 7 bases between. This CDR3 comprises 13 residues. CDR1 SGHNT and CDR2 YENEEA come from the germline V gene. CDR3 loop: CASSLEPEDTQYF. Here the CDR3 DNA reads TGTGCCAGCAGCTTAGAACCTGAGGATACGCAGTATTTT.

This clone appeared a few times. The rearrangement links TRBV6-1 to TRBJ1-5; D is unclear. CDR1 and CDR2 from the germline V gene are MNHNS and SASEGT. This CDR3 is built from 15 residues. Trimming removed 3 bases at V and 3 bases at J, with 12 bases between. The CDR3 coding sequence is TGTGCCAGCAGTGACTCGGGGAGAAACAATCAGCCCCAGCATTTT. Its protein product is CASSDSGRNNQPQHF.

The V and J genes are TRBV7-9 and TRBJ1-1; unclear D gene. This CDR3 comprises 14 residues. In germline, CDR1 is SEHNR, CDR2 FQNEAQ (reference sequence). Trimming removed 3 bases from V and 5 bases from J, with 13 bases in between. CDR3 loop: CASSFLEGKTEAFF. In DNA form, the CDR3 reads TGTGCCAGCAGCTTTTTAGAGGGAAAGACTGAAGCTTTCTTT. Drawing the rest from reference TRBV7-9 and TRBJ1-1, the complete variable domain is DTGVSQNPRHKITKRGQNVTFRCDPISEHNRLYWYRQTLGQGPEFLTYFQNEAQLEKSRLLSDRFSAERPKGSFSTLEIQRTEQGDSAMYLCASSFLEGKTEAFFGQGTRLTVV.

V gene TRBV30 combines with J gene TRBJ1-2; possibly TRBD1 for D (5 bases). CDR3 length: 16 residues. The V and J ends lost 3 bases and 4 bases respectively, with 21 bases between them. Germline V lookup: CDR1 GTSNPN, CDR2 SVGIG (reference sequence). The CDR3 region is CAWSIAGYRIIYGYTF. CDR3 nucleotide sequence: TGTGCCTGGAGCATTGCAGGGTACCGCATCATCTATGGCTACACCTTC.

The chain links TRBV6-4 to TRBJ2-3; no definite D call. Germline loops: CDR1 MRHNA, CDR2 SNTAGT. V was clipped by 0 bases and J by 4 bases, with 17 bases between them. The CDR3 has 17 residues. The CDR3: CASSDSFSLRGADTQYF. In DNA, the CDR3 is TGTGCCAGCAGTGACTCTTTCTCGCTAAGAGGAGCAGATACGCAGTATTTT.

CDR3 coding DNA: TGTGCCAGCTCACCCCGGAGCAGGGGAATGGAGACCCAGTACTTC. Encoded protein: CASSPRSRGMETQYF. The rearrangement joins TRBV18 to TRBJ2-5; possibly TRBD1 for D (6 bases). The germline V gene encodes CDR1 KGHSH and CDR2 LQKENI. V lost 3 bases, J lost 5 bases, and 16 bases lay in between. This CDR3 has 15 amino acids.

CDR3: CASSQEIGGLARYNEQFF. The CDR3, as DNA: TGTGCCAGCAGCCAAGAGATCGGGGGACTAGCGCGCTACAATGAGCAGTTCTTC. The rearrangement uses TRBV4-2 and TRBJ2-1; 10 positions match TRBD2. The CDR3 is 18 amino acids. Per germline, CDR1 LGHNA and CDR2 YNFKEQ. The ends lost 0 bases at V and 3 bases at J; junction bases unmatched: 8.

The rearrangement uses TRBV6-6 and TRBJ2-1, with 7 bases identical to TRBD1. CDR3 length: 16 amino acids. The germline CDR1 and CDR2 sequences are MNHNY and SVGAGI (reference sequence). V lost 2 bases and J lost 3; bases outside the gene matches: 7. DNA for the CDR3: TGTGCCAGCAGTTACGCTCGGACAGGCCTCTACAATGAGCAGTTCTTC. As protein: CASSYARTGLYNEQFF.

Note on this clone: This same CDR3 is encoded by further DNA sequences in the sample. The chain employs TRBV5-1 and TRBJ1-5, with 7 bases lining up with TRBD1. This CDR3 comprises 14 residues. Per the germline V gene, CDR1 is SGHRS and CDR2 is YFSETQ. After removal of 4 bases from V and 2 bases from J, the junction contained 3 bases not matched to a gene. The CDR3 sequence is CASSPGTGNQPQHF. CDR3 DNA: TGCGCCAGCAGCCCTGGGACAGGCAATCAGCCCCAGCATTTT.

The chain joins TRBV27 to TRBJ1-1; the match to TRBD1 covers 8 bases. Trimming at V came to 2 bases and at J to 4 bases, leaving 9 bases not matched to a gene. Germline V CDR1 and CDR2: MNHEY, SMNVEV (reference sequence). The CDR3 is 16 residues long. CDR3 sequence (DNA): TGTGCCAGCAGTTTACGGCCAGGGGGCGCGAGCACTGAAGCTTTCTTT. As protein: CASSLRPGGASTEAFF.

J is TRBJ2-5 and V is TRBV4-1; TRBD2 matches 8 bases. V lost 4 bases to trimming and J lost 6 bases; unmatched junction nucleotides: 19. Germline CDR1 and CDR2: MGHRA and YSYEKL. The CDR3 totals 18 residues. The CDR3 sequence is CASSPSGRSGAGSKTQYF. In DNA form, the CDR3 reads TGCGCCAGCAGCCCGTCAGGCCGTAGCGGGGCCGGATCTAAGACCCAGTACTTC.

The rearrangement uses TRBV27 and TRBJ2-5; unclear D gene. CDR3 length equals 13 residues. Trimming shortened V by 3 bases and J by 4 bases, and 9 bases separated the two germline ends. The germline V gene has CDR1 MNHEY and CDR2 SMNVEV (reference sequence). The CDR3 reads CASSFEFGETQYF. CDR3 DNA sequence: TGTGCCAGCAGTTTTGAGTTCGGAGAGACCCAGTACTTC.

The chain joins TRBV15 to TRBJ2-4, with D unresolved. The germline V and J ends were trimmed by 1 base and 1 base, with 11 bases remaining between them. The germline gives CDR1 LNHNV, CDR2 YYDKDF (reference sequence). This CDR3 is built from 16 residues. CDR3 amino acids: CATSRADSRAKNIQYF. DNA of the CDR3: TGTGCCACCAGCAGAGCGGATTCGAGGGCCAAAAACATTCAGTACTTC.

The V call is TRBV27, the J call TRBJ2-1, with 11 positions matching TRBD2. CDR1 is MNHEY, CDR2 SMNVEV, per germline (reference sequence). V dropped 3 bases and J dropped 3; count of bases not matched to a gene: 7. The CDR3 is 17 amino acids. This CDR3 is CASSLWFGTSGYNEQFF. The CDR3 DNA sequence: TGTGCCAGCAGTTTGTGGTTTGGGACTAGCGGCTACAATGAGCAGTTCTTC.

Only one count was recorded for this clone. Sequence at one end of the junction differs from germline and may be a read error. The gene calls are TRBV25-1 and TRBJ1-2; no clear D. This CDR3 contains 14 residues. Germline V CDR1 and CDR2: MGHDK, SYGVNS. The CDR3 DNA reads as TGTGCCGGCAGTGTTTCCGGGATGAACTATGGCTACACCTTC. Its protein is CAGSVSGMNYGYTF.

The chain links TRBV10-3 to TRBJ1-1; the D gene is possibly TRBD1 (5 bases). CDR3 length: 14 residues. CDR1 is ENHRY and CDR2 is SYGVKD in the germline V gene. The V gene lost 4 bases and the J gene lost 1 base, with 10 bases spanning the gap. DNA of the CDR3: TGTGCCATCAGTGCGGGGGTCCAGAACACTGAAGCTTTCTTT. It encodes CAISAGVQNTEAFF.

The J gene is TRBJ1-1, the V gene TRBV5-6; no clear D. The ends were cut back, 0 bases at V and 5 bases at J, with 8 bases in the middle. The CDR3 consists of 13 residues. Germline V lookup: CDR1 SGHDT, CDR2 YYEEEE. CDR3 sequence: CASSLEYYTEAFF. The CDR3 nucleotides read TGTGCCAGCAGCTTGGAATACTATACTGAAGCTTTCTTT.